The entry below gives a single T cell receptor beta chain sequence along with its context. Its antigen remains unidentified. Base qualities are not recorded, but no much larger clone differs from it by a single base. V is shortened by 2 bases, J by 0 bases, and the region joining them spans 8 bases. The CDR3 spans 15 residues, from the cysteine through the phenylalanine. Left in the record is the CDR3 DNA by itself, 45 bases read in frame from the first base. For CDR1 and CDR2, the germline V gene (reference sequence) lists GTSNPN and SVGIG. The data were obtained in a study of stem cell transplantation in POMP-related autoinflammatory disease (dated by TCRdb to 2020 to 2023). Study-level background: It was hypothesized that MHC class I-dependent CD8+ T-cell differentiation and positive selection are impaired by defective thymoproteasomes, resulting in skewing of the TRB repertoire. Prior to transplant, the patients had skewing toward CD4+ naive T cells, low CD8+ T-cell proportions, and reduced T-cell cytokine secretion. High-throughput TRB sequencing assessed how POMP deficiency affects T-cell receptor beta repertoire diversity and CDR3 characteristics.

The library was generated by the immunoSEQ multiplex PCR assay. The study's processing was this. Shannon entropy, which takes clonal size distribution into account, was used to quantify repertoire diversity. The Gini-Simpson index (Simpson_1-D) was used to measure inequality of clonotype distribution. The table comes from immuneACCESS by way of TCRdb, which keeps in-frame sequences with V and J called. Part of the clones is missing from these tables; in studies checked, under half for an unresolved V gene and the rest for unknown reasons. D and trimming come from the DNA, and the V and J calls and clone size come from that table. This sample has approximately 23,000 clones in its table, and around four fifths of those were observed once. About 2.3% of the sample is in the top ten clones. According to the study, the label for this sample's time point signals: before hematopoietic stem cell transplant. PRAID was marked by prominent immunodeficiency together with autoinflammation. Before TRB sequencing, T-cell subsets (conventional T cells, CD8+ T cells, regulatory T cells, T follicular helper cells) were sorted.

Study-level results and caveats: In PRAID patients, the trend toward increased clonality and lower diversity reached statistical significance only for regulatory T cells. PRAID patients trended toward lower TRB diversity and higher clonality across all analyzed T-cell subsets. The number of unique TRB V-J gene pairings was restricted in PRAID patients.

The sequence was obtained from a human donor with POMP-related autoinflammation and immune dysregulation (PRAID). The chain uses TRBV30 and TRBJ2-6, with the D segment identity uncertain. The specimen comprised CD4+ T cells from PBMCs, sampled before stem cell transplantation. Here the CDR3 is given as CAWSTRNSGANVLTF. The nucleotides read TGTGCCTGGAGTACCCGGAACTCTGGGGCCAACGTCCTGACTTTC.